This T cell receptor (beta chain) came from a study of identical twins. TCRdb re-analysed the 5' RACE reads in MiXCR, keeping a single row per CDR3 protein. The top ten clones hold 4.3% of a sample with 600,000 to 700,000 distinct CDR3 sequences, about 20% of them seen once. CDR3 length: 15 amino acids. Germline CDR1 reads MNHEY; CDR2 reads SVGEGT. As regards this clonotype: One end of the junction does not line up with germline, which may come from a read error.

These data were also filed under a second study, of T cells expressing NK-cell markers.

The gene calls are TRBV6-2 or TRBV6-3 and TRBJ2-1; D ambiguous. Sequencing used PBMCs. The source of this sequence is a young woman in good health. Here the CDR3 DNA reads TGTGCCAACAGTTCATGGACCCAAAAATACAATGAGCAGTTCTTC. Protein: CANSSWTQKYNEQFF.